This entry describes one T cell receptor beta chain. Its antigen remains unidentified. One entry per CDR3 protein, called by TCRdb with MiXCR from the RT-PCR reads. The repertoire holds more than 200,000 distinct CDR3 sequences, over 9% seen once, with about 7.8% in the top ten. V lost 10 bases, J lost 12 bases, and 7 bases stayed unmatched. CDR1 and CDR2 (germline): MRHNA, SNTAGT. The CDR3 consists of 12 residues. This sample was taken from a study of response to subunit inactivated influenza vaccine. Findings and limits, study-wide: It was suggested by the authors that few new T cells are recruited by each seasonal influenza vaccination.

The receptor was isolated from a man between 50 and 59 years old who received an inactivated influenza vaccine. The source material was non-naive T cells sorted from PBMCs, sampled roughly 15 days before vaccination. The rearrangement links TRBV6-4 to TRBJ2-1; 12 positions match TRBD2. The CDR3 reads CATKTSGGLQFF. The CDR3 nucleotides are TGTGCCACCAAGACTAGCGGGGGCTTGCAGTTCTTC.